This T cell receptor beta chain was captured in a study of HIV-infected children after antiretroviral therapy interruption. Across the whole study: Interruption group median age roughly 10 years; continuous group about 8 years. Continuous-treatment samples came from weeks 0, 48 and 150. Whole-study findings and limits: By the end of treatment interruption, naive CD4+ clonality (Gini) increased.

Trimming at V came to 8 bases and at J to 0 bases, leaving 5 bases not matched to a gene. The CDR3 has 14 amino acids. Germline assignment: CDR1 SNHLY and CDR2 FYNNEI. The TCR library was built from RNA with a 3' RACE protocol and unique molecular identifiers. MiXCR was run by TCRdb on the 3' RACE reads, yielding one entry per CDR3 protein. The sample consists of about 89,000 distinct CDR3 sequences, around 6.9% of them appearing once. Treatment defined: PENTA 11 planned treatment interruption arm or continuous ART arm. As to this clonotype: Its specificity is not known.

The V and J genes are TRBV2 and TRBJ2-3; 7 bases line up with TRBD2. The material was CD45RA+ CD4+ T cells from PBMCs, pooled from several time points, obtained from a donor given antiretroviral therapy, either interrupted or continuous. The sample's subset: naive CD4+ CD45RA+ CD45RO- T cells. The clonotype was recovered from a pool of human donors with HIV. The CDR3 coding sequence is TGTGCCAGCCACGGGGGGAGGAGCACAGATACGCAGTATTTT. Translated: CASHGGRSTDTQYF.